This is a list of T cell receptor beta chains from one sample in a study of blood T cell repertoires in COVID-19. The data were produced by immunoSEQ multiplex PCR, yet TCRdb's version contains in-frame clones alone and is incomplete. The table has over 250,000 clones, about nine tenths seen once; the top ten hold roughly 2.5%. The sample was PBMCs or T cells enriched from blood (not recorded which). Receptors originate from a man aged 55 to 69 who had recovered from COVID-19. The CDR3 runs from the conserved cysteine through the conserved F or W. D genes are given only for firm matches. Not every row has a clone size; where given, it reads once, few, many or a size class.

TRBV7-9	NA	TRBD2	TRBJ2-5	TGTGCCAGCAGCGATGCCTATAGCGGGAGGGTCCTAGAGACCCAGTACTTC	CASSDAYSGRVLETQYF
TRBV11-3	NA	TRBD2	TRBJ2-1	TGTGCCAGCAGCCGGGATCTAGCGGGGTTCTACAATGAGCAGTTCTTC	CASSRDLAGFYNEQFF
TRBV21-1	NA	NA	TRBJ2-5	TGTGCCAGCAGCAAGAGTCCTAGCGGGAACCAAGAGACCCAGTACTTC	CASSKSPSGNQETQYF
TRBV7-9	NA	NA	TRBJ2-7	TGTGCCAGCAGCAGGGACTGGAGCTCCTACGAGCAGTACTTC	CASSRDWSSYEQYF
TRBV9	NA	NA	TRBJ1-6	TGTGCCAGCAGCGTAGGGAGAGGAGAGTCACCCCTCCACTTT	CASSVGRGESPLHF
TRBV2	NA	TRBD2	TRBJ2-3	TGTGCCAGCAGTTCAGTTCCTAGCGGGAGTTCGGATACGCAGTATTTT	CASSSVPSGSSDTQYF
TRBV9	once	TRBD1	TRBJ1-1	TGTGCCAGCAGCCCATGGACAGGGATGAACACTGAAGCTTTCTTT	CASSPWTGMNTEAFF
TRBV7-2	NA	TRBD1	TRBJ1-6	TGTGCCAGCAGCTCAAAAGAGACAGGGTTGGATTCACCCCTCCACTTT	CASSSKETGLDSPLHF
TRBV4-1	NA	TRBD1	TRBJ1-2	TGCGCCAGCAGCCAATCGGACAGGGGAATTAAGGATGGCTACACCTTC	CASSQSDRGIKDGYTF
TRBV30	NA	NA	TRBJ1-2	TGTGCCTGGAGTTTGGACAGCTTCCGCTACACCTTC	CAWSLDSFRYTF
TRBV6-5	NA	NA	TRBJ1-2	TGTGCCAGCAGAGACAGTCCCTATGGCTACACCTTC	CASRDSPYGYTF
TRBV29-1	NA	NA	TRBJ1-3	TGCAGCGCTACGACACAGGGCGCTGGAAACACCATATATTTT	CSATTQGAGNTIYF
TRBV19	NA	TRBD1	TRBJ1-2	TGTGCCAGTAGTACTCCAAGACAGGGGGCTTCATTAGCATCCAATGGCTACACCTTC	CASSTPRQGASLASNGYTF
TRBV6-1	NA	NA	TRBJ1-4	TGTGCCAGCAGTGAGACCCCCAGGTTAAGAGAAAAACTGTTTTTT	CASSETPRLREKLFF
TRBV6-5	once	NA	TRBJ1-6	TGTGCCACCCGGGACACCTATAATTCACCCCTCCACTTT	CATRDTYNSPLHF
TRBV6-5	NA	TRBD1	TRBJ1-2	TGTGCCAGCAGTTACGGGACAGGGTTCTATGGCTACACCTTC	CASSYGTGFYGYTF
TRBV7-9	NA	NA	TRBJ2-2	TGTGCCAGCAGCTTAGCTCAGGGGATAAACACCGGGGAGCTGTTTTTT	CASSLAQGINTGELFF
TRBV5-1	NA	TRBD2	TRBJ2-5	TGCGCCAGCAGCTCGGGACTAGCGGGAGGCCAAGAGACCCAGTACTTC	CASSSGLAGGQETQYF
TRBV27	NA	NA	TRBJ2-2	TGTGCCAGCAGTTTTGGGGCGCTCGGGGAGCTGTTTTTT	CASSFGALGELFF
TRBV5-1	NA	NA	TRBJ2-3	TGCGCCAGCAGCAAGGACACAGCTAGCACAGATACGCAGTATTTT	CASSKDTASTDTQYF
TRBV7-2	NA	TRBD2	TRBJ2-3	TGTGCCAGCAGCTCACTACCGGGAGCTAGCGGGGGGGCTTCAGATACGCAGTATTTT	CASSSLPGASGGASDTQYF
TRBV5-1	NA	TRBD1	TRBJ2-5	TGCGCCAGCTCCCGGGACAGGGTGGAGGGGACCCAGTACTTC	CASSRDRVEGTQYF
TRBV5-1	NA	TRBD1	TRBJ1-2	TGCGCCAGCAGTACCCCCGGGACAGGGGACGGCTACACCTTC	CASSTPGTGDGYTF
TRBV7-9	NA	NA	TRBJ2-5	TGTGCCAGCAGCGGGAGGACCTATAAGACCCAGTACTTC	CASSGRTYKTQYF
TRBV21-1	NA	NA	TRBJ1-2	TGTGCCAGCAGCAAAGAGGGGGTGGTGGGAATTGGCTACACCTTC	CASSKEGVVGIGYTF
TRBV4-3	NA	NA	TRBJ1-3	TGCGCCAGCAGCCAAGAAAACAGGCAAGCGGGAAACACCATATATTTT	CASSQENRQAGNTIYF
TRBV5-1	NA	NA	TRBJ1-3	TGCGCCAGCAGCATAGATGACTTCTCTGGAAACACCATATATTTT	CASSIDDFSGNTIYF